These T cell receptor beta chains were read from a single sample in a study of T cell responses to AZD1222 COVID-19 vaccine. The table came from immunoSEQ multiplex PCR; TCRdb's copy has only in-frame clones and leaves some out. The sample comprises 140,000 to 150,000 clones, roughly 90% of which are singletons, and approximately 3.8% rests with the top ten. The sequencing here drew on peripheral blood, taken 28 days after the second AZD1222 dose. The receptors stem from an adult who received the AZD1222 COVID-19 vaccine. Both conserved end residues are part of each CDR3. The D gene is left open where the match is weak. Size is omitted from some rows. Given values are once, few, many or a class for expanded clones.

clone size	V gene	D gene	J gene	CDR3 length	CDR3 DNA	CDR3 protein
NA	TRBV9	TRBD2	TRBJ2-3	16	TGTGCCAGCAGCTCCGGACTAGCGGGAGGTATGGATACGCAGTATTTT	CASSSGLAGGMDTQYF
once	TRBV6-2/TRBV6-3	NA	TRBJ2-7	12	TGTGCCAGCAGCCTCCGTACAGGGAAGAAGTACTTC	CASSLRTGKKYF
few	TRBV7-7	NA	TRBJ2-1	17	TGTGCCAGCAGCTTAGGACTGGGACGGAGGTCCTACAATGAGCAGTTCTTC	CASSLGLGRRSYNEQFF
NA	TRBV19	TRBD1	TRBJ1-5	15	TGTGCCAGTAGTAAGGGCCAGGGGGCGTACCAGCCCCAGCATTTT	CASSKGQGAYQPQHF
NA	TRBV10-2	TRBD1	TRBJ1-1	14	TGCGCAAGCAGGGGGCTTGACAGGAACACTGAAGCTTTCTTT	CASRGLDRNTEAFF
once	TRBV7-2	NA	TRBJ1-5	15	TGTGCCAGCAGCTTAACGCCCTATAGCAATCAGCCCCAGCATTTT	CASSLTPYSNQPQHF
NA	TRBV11-2	NA	TRBJ1-1	14	TGTGCCAGCAGCTTTGGGTTGGTCTGGGATGAAGCTTTCTTT	CASSFGLVWDEAFF
NA	TRBV5-6	NA	TRBJ1-4	14	TGTGCCAGCAGCTTTTATGGAACTAATGAAAAACTGTTTTTT	CASSFYGTNEKLFF
NA	TRBV18	TRBD1	TRBJ1-3	17	TGTGCCAGCTCACCACGGACAGGGGATCGATCTGGAAACACCATATATTTT	CASSPRTGDRSGNTIYF
once	TRBV27	TRBD1	TRBJ1-1	16	TGTGCCAGCACCCCCGGGACAGGGAGGTCGGACGGTGAAGCTTTCTTT	CASTPGTGRSDGEAFF
NA	TRBV27	NA	TRBJ1-5	15	TGTGCCAGCAGTTTATGGGCCGGGACCTTCGAGCCCCAGCATTTT	CASSLWAGTFEPQHF
NA	TRBV6-4	NA	TRBJ1-5	17	TGTGCCAGCAGTGAGCCACTATGGAGGGATAGCAATCAGCCCCAGCATTTT	CASSEPLWRDSNQPQHF
once	TRBV4-2	NA	TRBJ2-4	21	TGTGCCAGCAGCCAAGATCCCTATTCAGGGAAGGCCGTCGGGGCCAAAAACATTCAGTACTTC	CASSQDPYSGKAVGAKNIQYF
NA	TRBV6-6	TRBD2	TRBJ2-4	16	TGTGCCAGCAGTCTCGGGACTAGCGGGAGGATGAACATTCAGTACTTC	CASSLGTSGRMNIQYF
NA	TRBV11-2	TRBD2	TRBJ2-7	17	TGTGCCAGCAGCTACAGGATGGCTAGCGGTTACTCCTACGAGCAGTACTTC	CASSYRMASGYSYEQYF
NA	TRBV6-1	NA	TRBJ2-2	17	TGTGCCAGCAGTGAAGCTCGCTGGGAATGGGACACCGGGGAGCTGTTTTTT	CASSEARWEWDTGELFF
NA	TRBV4-1	NA	TRBJ1-2	16	TGCGCCAGCAGCCAAGATGGTCCAGCGGAATTCTATGGCTACACCTTC	CASSQDGPAEFYGYTF
once	TRBV28	NA	TRBJ1-6	12	TGTGCCAGCTACTGGGGATCTTCACCCCTCCACTTT	CASYWGSSPLHF
NA	TRBV7-9	TRBD2	TRBJ2-7	18	TGTGCCAGCAGCAAAACCGGGACTAGCGGAAAAGAGGCCTACGAGCAGTACTTC	CASSKTGTSGKEAYEQYF
NA	TRBV2	NA	TRBJ2-2	13	TGTGCCAGGACCACAGGAAACACCGGGGAGCTGTTTTTT	CARTTGNTGELFF
NA	TRBV5-1	NA	TRBJ2-1	16	TGCGCCAGCAGCATAACCCCGTCGGGAATAGATGGTGAGCAGTTCTTC	CASSITPSGIDGEQFF
once	TRBV6-2/TRBV6-3	TRBD2	TRBJ2-7	16	TGTGCCAGCAGTTACCTCACTCTAGCGGATCCCTACGAGCAGTACTTC	CASSYLTLADPYEQYF
NA	TRBV9	NA	TRBJ2-3	14	TGTGCCAGCAGCGCAGGGGGGGGCCTAAATACGCAGTATTTT	CASSAGGGLNTQYF
NA	TRBV4-3	TRBD2	TRBJ2-1	15	TGCGCCAGCAGCCAGCGGGGGGCACTCTATGATGAGCAGTTCTTC	CASSQRGALYDEQFF
NA	TRBV12-3/TRBV12-4	NA	TRBJ1-2	13	TGTGCCAGCAGTTTAACAGGAGGCTATGGCTACACCTTC	CASSLTGGYGYTF
NA	TRBV5-1	TRBD2	TRBJ2-1	14	TGCGCCAGCAGCTTGGGACTAGCGGACAATGAGCAGTTCTTC	CASSLGLADNEQFF
once	TRBV14	NA	TRBJ1-2	16	TGTGCCAGCAGCCCTGCACTCGGAGATACCCTCTATGGCTACACCTTC	CASSPALGDTLYGYTF
NA	TRBV11-2	NA	TRBJ1-1	13	TGTGCCAGCAGCTTAGGGAGAACCACGGAAGCTTTCTTT	CASSLGRTTEAFF
NA	TRBV23-1	NA	TRBJ1-2	14	TGCGCCAGCAGTCAACCTGGCTGCGTGGGGGGCTACACCTTC	CASSQPGCVGGYTF
NA	TRBV12-3/TRBV12-4	NA	TRBJ2-7	12	TGTGCCAGCAGTTTGGAGGGCCGCGAGCAGTACTTC	CASSLEGREQYF
NA	TRBV19	NA	TRBJ2-7	15	TGTGCCAGTAGTATGAGGGGCCAGAGCTCCTACGAGCAGTACTTC	CASSMRGQSSYEQYF
once	TRBV11-2	TRBD1	TRBJ1-1	14	TGTGCCAGCAGCTTAGGAGGAGGGACAGGGGACGCTTTCTTT	CASSLGGGTGDAFF
NA	TRBV7-9	TRBD1	TRBJ2-1	12	TGTGCCAGGGGACAGGCGGGCGATGAGCAGTTCTTC	CARGQAGDEQFF
NA	TRBV4-1	TRBD2	TRBJ2-3	15	TGCGCCAGCAGCACCCGCGGGGGGAACGCAGATACGCAGTATTTT	CASSTRGGNADTQYF
NA	TRBV7-2	TRBD1	TRBJ2-5	16	TGTGCCAGCAGCCTTCTCGGACAGGATGGTAGAGAGACCCAGTACTTC	CASSLLGQDGRETQYF
NA	TRBV7-2	TRBD1	TRBJ1-1	14	TGTGCCAGCAGCTGGACAGGGGGGAACACTGAAGCTTTCTTT	CASSWTGGNTEAFF
NA	TRBV5-4	TRBD2	TRBJ2-2	16	TGTGCCAGCAGCCCACCTTCCGGGGAGGGTACCGGGGAGCTGTTTTTT	CASSPPSGEGTGELFF
NA	TRBV7-7	NA	TRBJ2-1	15	TGTGCCAGCAGCTTAGATTTAGGGGCCAACAATGAGCAGTTCTTC	CASSLDLGANNEQFF
few	TRBV29-1	TRBD2	TRBJ2-7	14	TGCAGCGTCGGGAACGGGGGGGCCCTGGACGAGCAGTACTTC	CSVGNGGALDEQYF
NA	TRBV29-1	TRBD1	TRBJ1-2	13	TGCAGCGTTGAGGACAGGGCACTCTATGGCTACACCTTC	CSVEDRALYGYTF
NA	TRBV19	NA	TRBJ1-4	14	TGTGCCAGTAGATCGGGGCCAACTAATGAAAAACTGTTTTTT	CASRSGPTNEKLFF
once	TRBV9	NA	TRBJ1-6	14	TGTGCCAGCAGCGTAGAACAGGATAATTCACCCCTCCACTTT	CASSVEQDNSPLHF
NA	TRBV19	NA	TRBJ1-4	13	TGTGCCAGTAGTGGGCCCGACAGTGGAGAACTGTTTTTT	CASSGPDSGELFF
NA	TRBV18	TRBD2	TRBJ2-1	16	TGTGCCAGCTCCATCGGACTAGCGGGAAAGCAAAATGAGCAGTTCTTC	CASSIGLAGKQNEQFF